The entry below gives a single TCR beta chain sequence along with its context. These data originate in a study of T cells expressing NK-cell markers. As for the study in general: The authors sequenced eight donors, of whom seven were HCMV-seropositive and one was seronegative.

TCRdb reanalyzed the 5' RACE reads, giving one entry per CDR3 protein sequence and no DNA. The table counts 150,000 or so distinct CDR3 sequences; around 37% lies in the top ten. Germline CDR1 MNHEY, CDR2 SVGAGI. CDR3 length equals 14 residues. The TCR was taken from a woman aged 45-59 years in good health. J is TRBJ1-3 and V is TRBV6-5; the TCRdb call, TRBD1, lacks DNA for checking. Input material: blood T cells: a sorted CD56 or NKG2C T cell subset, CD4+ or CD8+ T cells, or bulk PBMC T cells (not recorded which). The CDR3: CASSYAGAGNTIYF.